This T cell receptor beta chain was identified in a study of human T cells and chemical hapten exposure. Noted time point: patch test 1, 2 weeks after DPC sensitization. Treatment noted: therapeutic diphenylcyclopropenone sensitization with weekly scalp DPC. At every patch-test visit, blood was drawn before the patch test was applied. A single record per CDR3 protein comes from TCRdb applying MiXCR to the RACE reads. The table records about 120,000 distinct CDR3 sequences, roughly 13% of them present only once. V gave up 5 bases and J gave up 9 bases, with 14 bases separating them. CDR1 is SGHTA, CDR2 FQGTGA, per germline. The CDR3 is 13 amino acids.

The chain carries TRBV7-3 and TRBJ2-1; D might be TRBD1 (6 bases). The sample was whole blood, taken in connection with sensitization to the hapten diphenylcyclopropenone (DPC). This TCR came from a man between 18 and 29 years old with alopecia areata. Some clones in this sample may be carry-over from other donors' samples. The CDR3 spells CASSVQGTPEQFF. For the CDR3, the DNA is TGTGCCAGCAGCGTACAGGGTACCCCTGAGCAGTTCTTC.